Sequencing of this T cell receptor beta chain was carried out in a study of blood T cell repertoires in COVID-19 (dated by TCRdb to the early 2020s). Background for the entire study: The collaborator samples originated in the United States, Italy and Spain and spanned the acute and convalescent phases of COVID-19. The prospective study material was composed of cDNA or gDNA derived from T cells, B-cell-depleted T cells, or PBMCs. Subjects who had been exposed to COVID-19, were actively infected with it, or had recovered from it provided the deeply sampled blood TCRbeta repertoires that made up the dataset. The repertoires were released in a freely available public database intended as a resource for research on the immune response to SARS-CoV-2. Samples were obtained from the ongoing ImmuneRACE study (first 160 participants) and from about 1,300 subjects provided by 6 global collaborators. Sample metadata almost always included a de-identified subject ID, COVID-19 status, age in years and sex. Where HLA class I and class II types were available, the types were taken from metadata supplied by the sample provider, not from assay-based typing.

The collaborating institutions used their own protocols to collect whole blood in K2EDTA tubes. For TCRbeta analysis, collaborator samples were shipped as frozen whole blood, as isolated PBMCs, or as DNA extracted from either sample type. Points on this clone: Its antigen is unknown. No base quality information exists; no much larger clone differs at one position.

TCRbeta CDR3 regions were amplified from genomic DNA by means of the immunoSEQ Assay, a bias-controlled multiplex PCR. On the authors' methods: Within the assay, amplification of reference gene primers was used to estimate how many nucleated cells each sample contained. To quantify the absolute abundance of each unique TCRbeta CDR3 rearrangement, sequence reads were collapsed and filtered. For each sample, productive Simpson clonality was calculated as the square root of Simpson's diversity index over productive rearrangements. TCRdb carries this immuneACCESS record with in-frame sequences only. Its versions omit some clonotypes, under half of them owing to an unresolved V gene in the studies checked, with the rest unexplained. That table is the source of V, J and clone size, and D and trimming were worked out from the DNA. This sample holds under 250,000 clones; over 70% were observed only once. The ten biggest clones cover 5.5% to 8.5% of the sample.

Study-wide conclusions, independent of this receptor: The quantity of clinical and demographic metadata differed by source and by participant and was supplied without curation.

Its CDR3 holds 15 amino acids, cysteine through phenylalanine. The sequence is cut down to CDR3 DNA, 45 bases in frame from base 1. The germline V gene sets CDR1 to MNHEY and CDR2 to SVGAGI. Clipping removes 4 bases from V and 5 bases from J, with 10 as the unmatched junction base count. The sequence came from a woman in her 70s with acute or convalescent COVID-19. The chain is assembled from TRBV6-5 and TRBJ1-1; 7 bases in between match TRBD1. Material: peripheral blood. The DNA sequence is TGTGCCAGCAGTTTTACGGGATCAGGGGGGACTGAAGCTTTCTTT. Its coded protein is CASSFTGSGGTEAFF.